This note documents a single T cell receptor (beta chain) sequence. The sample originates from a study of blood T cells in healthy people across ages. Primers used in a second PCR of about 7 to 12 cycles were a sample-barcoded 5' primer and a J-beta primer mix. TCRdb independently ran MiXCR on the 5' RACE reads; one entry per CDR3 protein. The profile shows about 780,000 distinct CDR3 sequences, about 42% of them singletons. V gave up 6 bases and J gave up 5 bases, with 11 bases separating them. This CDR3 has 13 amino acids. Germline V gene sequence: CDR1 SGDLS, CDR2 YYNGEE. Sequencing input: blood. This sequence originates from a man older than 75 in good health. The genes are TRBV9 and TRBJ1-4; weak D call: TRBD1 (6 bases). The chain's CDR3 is CASNRAPNEKLFF. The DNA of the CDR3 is TGTGCCAGCAACAGGGCTCCCAATGAAAAACTGTTTTTT.